The 28 T cell receptor beta chains below come from one sample, sequenced in a study of shared clonotypes between healthy human individuals. Generated by immunoSEQ multiplex PCR, the TCRdb table keeps only in-frame clones and is missing some. The data contain about 1.1 million clones, approximately 80% of them seen just once; the ten biggest clones take up 0.6% to 0.7%. Source material: memory CD4+ T cells from PBMCs. Subset denoted: CD45RA-negative fraction. The receptors derive from a man aged 18 to 30 in good health. Some clones in this sample may be carry-over from other donors' samples.

This chain connects TRBV11-2 to TRBJ2-1; D is undetermined. Trimming took 6 bases from V and 7 from J, leaving 19 bases between them. Germline CDR1 and CDR2: SGHAT and FQNNGV. The CDR3 contains 15 residues. The CDR3 protein is CASSSSRLGRNEQFF. The CDR3 coding sequence is TGTGCCAGCAGTTCGAGCAGGTTAGGAAGGAATGAGCAGTTCTTC. Full variable domain (rest looked up from reference TRBV11-2 and TRBJ2-1): EAGVAQSPRYKIIEKRQSVAFWCNPISGHATLYWYQQILGQGPKLLIQFQNNGVVDDSQLPKDRFSAERLKGVDSTLKIQPAKLEDSAVYLCASSSSRLGRNEQFFGPGTRLTVL.

The V and J genes are TRBV7-2 and TRBJ1-3; the D gene is possibly TRBD1 (5 bases). Trimming stripped 3 bases from V and 2 bases from J, with 11 bases between. Germline V gives CDR1 SGHTA, CDR2 FQGNSA. CDR3 length: 15 residues. For the CDR3, the DNA is TGTGCCAGCAGCTTCAGGGCAGGGACTGGAAACACCATATATTTT. As protein: CASSFRAGTGNTIYF.

The chain joins TRBV25-1 to TRBJ2-1; D ambiguous. CDR1 and CDR2 (germline): MGHDK, SYGVNS. The CDR3 loop spans 14 amino acids. With 7 bases removed from V and 0 bases from J, the gap between germline ends came to 10 bases. The CDR3 DNA reads as TGTGCCAGCAATAGCCTGAGCTCCTACAATGAGCAGTTCTTC. Encoded protein: CASNSLSSYNEQFF. Looking up the rest from reference TRBV25-1 and TRBJ2-1 gives the full variable domain: EADIYQTPRYLVIGTGKKITLECSQTMGHDKMYWYQQDPGMELHLIHYSYGVNSTEKGDLSSESTVSRIRTEHFPLTLESARPSHTSQYLCASNSLSSYNEQFFGPGTRLTVL.

The V gene is TRBV28, the J gene TRBJ2-4; D is possibly TRBD2 (5 bases). V shed 8 bases and J shed 1 base, with 15 bases lying between them. Germline V gene sequence: CDR1 MDHEN, CDR2 SYDVKM. The CDR3 runs 15 residues. CDR3 DNA sequence: TGTGCCAGCCGCCAGAGGGAAAGGGCCAAAAACATTCAGTACTTC. It codes for CASRQRERAKNIQYF.

V is TRBV19 and J is TRBJ2-1; the D gene is possibly TRBD1 (6 bases). Germline V gene sequence: CDR1 LNHDA, CDR2 SQIVND (reference sequence). CDR3 length: 15 residues. With 3 bases removed from V and 3 bases from J, the gap between germline ends came to 12 bases. This CDR3 is CASSIGQLNYNEQFF. DNA for the CDR3: TGTGCCAGTAGTATTGGACAGCTTAACTACAATGAGCAGTTCTTC.

The genes are TRBV2 and TRBJ2-1; 7 bases are shared with TRBD2. J was trimmed by 0 bases and V by 6 bases; bases with no gene match: 8. The germline CDR1 and CDR2 sequences are SNHLY and FYNNEI. The CDR3 contains 16 residues. DNA for the CDR3: TGTGCCAGCAGCCTGGGACTACCGAGCTCCTACAATGAGCAGTTCTTC. This gives the protein CASSLGLPSSYNEQFF.

The chain employs TRBV6-4 and TRBJ2-3; D is unclear. CDR1 and CDR2 from the germline V gene are MRHNA and SNTAGT. This CDR3 spans 13 amino acids. Trimming left V 6 bases short and J 6 bases short, with 13 bases between. CDR3 loop: CASSESYADTQYF. Here the CDR3 DNA reads TGTGCCAGCAGCGAATCGTACGCGGATACGCAGTATTTT.

The V call is TRBV5-6, the J call TRBJ2-3; 8 nucleotides align to TRBD2. Germline CDR1 SGHDT, CDR2 YYEEEE. CDR3 length: 17 residues. Germline trimming cut 0 bases from V and 5 bases from J; bases unmatched to any gene: 11. DNA for the CDR3: TGTGCCAGCAGCTTGGGGTGGACTAGCAGGGTAGGAGATACGCAGTATTTT. Amino acids: CASSLGWTSRVGDTQYF. Drawing the rest from reference TRBV5-6 and TRBJ2-3, the complete variable domain is DAGVTQSPTHLIKTRGQQVTLRCSPKSGHDTVSWYQQALGQGPQFIFQYYEEEERQRGNFPDRFSGHQFPNYSSELNVNALLLGDSALYLCASSLGWTSRVGDTQYFGPGTRLTVL.

This chain links TRBV4-2 with TRBJ2-2, with 14 bases identical to TRBD2. The CDR3 totals 18 residues. The trim removed 2 bases at V and 5 bases at J, leaving 7 bases unmatched. Germline assignment: CDR1 LGHNA and CDR2 YNFKEQ. As DNA, the CDR3 is TGTGCCAGCAGCCAACCGACGGGGACTAGCGGGAGAACCGGGGAGCTGTTTTTT. Amino acid sequence: CASSQPTGTSGRTGELFF.

This chain joins TRBV7-9 and TRBJ2-3, with TRBD2 matching over 11 bases. CDR3 size: 18 residues. V lost 5 bases and J lost 5; bases outside the gene matches: 15. CDR1 and CDR2 from the germline V gene are SEHNR and FQNEAQ (reference sequence). CDR3 sequence (DNA): TGTGCCAGCAGCCACACGGGGCTAGCGGGAGGAGCTAGAGATACGCAGTATTTT. This gives the protein CASSHTGLAGGARDTQYF.

This clone occurred a few times. DNA of the CDR3: TGTGCCAGCAGCTTCGACAGGGTCTCCTACGAGCAGTACTTC. Its translation: CASSFDRVSYEQYF. The chain employs TRBV5-6 and TRBJ2-7; TRBD1 matches 7 bases. Germline assignment: CDR1 SGHDT and CDR2 YYEEEE. There are 14 residues in the CDR3. Trimming removed 2 bases from V and 0 bases from J; junction bases left unmatched: 2.

This clone came up many times. The genes are TRBV5-6 and TRBJ2-7; 9 bases match TRBD1. Trimming cost V 4 bases and J 4 bases; bases outside gene matches: 12. The germline V gene encodes CDR1 SGHDT and CDR2 YYEEEE. CDR3 length: 16 amino acids. This CDR3 is CASSPPGTGTFYEQYF. DNA for the CDR3: TGTGCCAGCAGCCCGCCCGGGACAGGGACTTTTTACGAGCAGTACTTC.

This chain uses TRBV5-4 with TRBJ2-1, with D possibly matching TRBD2 (6 bases). The V gene lost 2 bases and the J gene lost 6 bases, with 12 bases spanning the gap. Germline V lookup: CDR1 SGHNT, CDR2 YYREEE (reference sequence). The CDR3 is 14 amino acids. CDR3 DNA sequence: TGTGCCAGCAGCTTAGTCGGGAGCTCCAATGAGCAGTTCTTC. Encoded protein: CASSLVGSSNEQFF.

This clone was picked up one time. The chain links TRBV6-1 to TRBJ2-1; either TRBD1 or TRBD2 may supply D (5 bases each). This CDR3 has 13 residues. CDR1 is MNHNS and CDR2 is SASEGT in the germline V gene. Between the trimmed V and J ends, which lost 0 bases and 14 bases, there was a span of 14 bases. The CDR3: CASSEAIGLGEFF. The CDR3 region has the DNA TGTGCCAGCAGTGAAGCCATTGGGCTGGGGGAGTTCTTC.

The chain uses TRBV7-9 and TRBJ1-5, with 7 bases identical to TRBD1. Germline-derived CDR1 and CDR2 are SEHNR and FQNEAQ (reference sequence). Germline trimming cut 5 bases from V and 0 bases from J; bases unmatched to any gene: 4. CDR3 size: 15 residues. The CDR3 DNA reads TGTGCCAGCAGCCCGACAGGGAGTAGCAATCAGCCCCAGCATTTT. This codes for CASSPTGSSNQPQHF.

The chain carries TRBV19 and TRBJ1-2; D gene uncertain. Germline V gene data show CDR1 as LNHDA and CDR2 as SQIVND (reference sequence). The V end was cut by 3 bases, the J end by 5 bases, with 10 bases between. The CDR3 consists of 13 residues. CDR3: CASSIIAGYGYTF. The CDR3 DNA sequence: TGTGCCAGTAGTATTATCGCGGGGTATGGCTACACCTTC.

Regarding this clone: Within the sample, other DNA sequences also encode this same CDR3. The rearrangement uses TRBV30 and TRBJ2-5, with a possible D match to TRBD2 (6 bases). Looked up from germline, CDR1 is GTSNPN and CDR2 is SVGIG (reference sequence). There are 11 residues in the CDR3. V lost 3 bases and J 4 bases, leaving 6 bases between the germline ends. CDR3 sequence reads: CAWSGGETQYF. The CDR3 DNA sequence: TGTGCCTGGAGCGGGGGAGAGACCCAGTACTTC.

As concerns this clone: The germline gene is not matched at one end of the junction; a read error may be the cause. This rearrangement joins TRBV7-3 to TRBJ1-1, with 9 bases lining up with TRBD1. CDR3 length equals 17 residues. Per the germline V gene, CDR1 is SGHTA and CDR2 is FQGTGA. CDR3 sequence reads: CASSLTGQGPLGTEAFF. CDR3 DNA sequence: TGTGCCAGCAGCCTAACGGGACAGGGACCTTTAGGCACTGAAGCTTTCTTT.

Comments on this clone: This likely came from a read error, as a far larger clone is one base away. The chain recombines TRBV2 with TRBJ1-1, with 7 positions matching TRBD1. Looked up from germline, CDR1 is SNHLY and CDR2 is FYNNEI. CDR3 length: 13 residues. In nucleotides, the CDR3 is TGTGCCGGCAGAGCTACAGGGGTTACTGAAGCTTTCTTT. It codes for CAGRATGVTEAFF.

A few counts support this clone. The chain links TRBV5-4 to TRBJ1-4; tentative D call: TRBD1 (5 bases). V gave up 0 bases and J gave up 5 bases, with 14 bases separating them. CDR3 length: 16 residues. The V gene's germline CDR1 is SGHNT and CDR2 YYREEE (reference sequence). The CDR3 bases are TGTGCCAGCAGCTTGGGTCTAGGGGACGGGAATGAAAAACTGTTTTTT. This sequence encodes CASSLGLGDGNEKLFF.

This clone was seen repeatedly, ten times or more. The rearrangement joins TRBV29-1 to TRBJ2-1, with D uncertain. The length of the CDR3 is 15 residues. V dropped 4 bases and J dropped 12 bases, with 25 bases sitting between them. Germline V gives CDR1 SQVTM, CDR2 ANQGSEA. The CDR3 region is CSVGFRVAKERVQFF. The CDR3 DNA is TGCAGCGTTGGCTTTCGGGTAGCTAAGGAAAGAGTGCAGTTCTTC.

This chain joins TRBV27 and TRBJ1-1; D might be TRBD1 (6 bases). The V gene lost 5 bases and the J gene lost 6 bases, with 13 bases spanning the gap. The CDR3 is 13 residues long. Germline CDR1 and CDR2: MNHEY and SMNVEV (reference sequence). The CDR3 sequence: CASSPWGRPEAFF. CDR3 nucleotides: TGTGCCAGCAGTCCCTGGGGGCGTCCTGAAGCTTTCTTT.

The chain is built from TRBV5-1 and TRBJ1-3; 7 bases map to TRBD1. Germline-derived CDR1 and CDR2 are SGHRS and YFSETQ. The CDR3 spans 15 residues. Trimming at V came to 1 base and at J to 4 bases, leaving 5 bases not matched to a gene. CDR3 nucleotide sequence: TGCGCCAGCAGCTTGCTTTCAGGGGGAGGAAACACCATATATTTT. As protein: CASSLLSGGGNTIYF.

The V call is TRBV7-2, the J call TRBJ1-5, with TRBD1 matching over 7 bases. Germline CDR1 reads SGHTA; CDR2 reads FQGNSA. V shed 5 bases, J shed 2 bases, and the junction held 9 bases outside the gene matches. The CDR3 is made up of 16 amino acids. The CDR3, as DNA: TGTGCCAGCAGCCGAGGGAGTGGGACAGGCAATCAGCCCCAGCATTTT. Its translation is CASSRGSGTGNQPQHF.

The chain joins TRBV9 to TRBJ2-1; 16 bases map to TRBD2. With V trimmed by 3 bases and J by 3 bases, 6 bases remained unmatched. The CDR3 spans 18 residues. The germline V gene has CDR1 SGDLS and CDR2 YYNGEE. CDR3 nucleotides: TGTGCCAGCAGCGCCACCGGGACTAGCGGGAGGGGCTACAATGAGCAGTTCTTC. Protein: CASSATGTSGRGYNEQFF.

This chain joins TRBV11-2 and TRBJ2-5; D gene unclear. The CDR3 is 12 amino acids. CDR1 is SGHAT, CDR2 FQNNGV, per germline. The V gene lost 7 bases and the J gene lost 2 bases, with 8 bases spanning the gap. The CDR3 coding sequence is TGTGCCAGCACTCTTTCACAAGAGACCCAGTACTTC. The encoded protein is CASTLSQETQYF.

CDR3: CASRPPGQGSTEAFF. The CDR3 coding sequence is TGTGCCAGCAGACCACCGGGACAGGGAAGCACTGAAGCTTTCTTT. V gene TRBV27 combines with J gene TRBJ1-1; 9 bases match TRBD1. J was trimmed by 4 bases and V by 6 bases; bases with no gene match: 9. The CDR3 extends over 15 amino acids. The germline gives CDR1 MNHEY, CDR2 SMNVEV (reference sequence).

This clone was counted many times. This chain uses TRBV28 with TRBJ2-5; tentative D call: TRBD2 (7 bases). The V gene's germline CDR1 is MDHEN and CDR2 SYDVKM. V lost 5 bases to trimming and J lost 5 bases, with 18 bases between them. The CDR3 length is 15 residues. CDR3 nucleotides: TGTGCCAGCAGTGGCAGAGGGGGGGGTTGGGAGACCCAGTACTTC. It encodes CASSGRGGGWETQYF.